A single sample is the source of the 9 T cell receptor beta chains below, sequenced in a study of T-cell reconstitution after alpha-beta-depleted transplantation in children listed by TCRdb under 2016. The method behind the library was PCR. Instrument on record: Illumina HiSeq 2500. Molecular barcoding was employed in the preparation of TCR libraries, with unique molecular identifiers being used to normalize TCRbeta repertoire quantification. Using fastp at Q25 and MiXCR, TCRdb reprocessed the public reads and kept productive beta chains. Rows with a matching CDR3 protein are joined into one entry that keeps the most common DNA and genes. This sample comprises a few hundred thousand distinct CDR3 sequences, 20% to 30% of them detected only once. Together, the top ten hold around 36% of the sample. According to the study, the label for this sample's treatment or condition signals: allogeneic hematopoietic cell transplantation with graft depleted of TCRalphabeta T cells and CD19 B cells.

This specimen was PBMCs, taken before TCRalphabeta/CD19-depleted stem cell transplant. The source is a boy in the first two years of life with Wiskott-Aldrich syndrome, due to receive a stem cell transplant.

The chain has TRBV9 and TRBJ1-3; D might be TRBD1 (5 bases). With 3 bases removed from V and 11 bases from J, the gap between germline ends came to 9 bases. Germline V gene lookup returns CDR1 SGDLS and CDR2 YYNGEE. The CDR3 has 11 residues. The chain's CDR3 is CASSDGGSIYF. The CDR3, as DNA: TGTGCCAGCAGCGATGGGGGTTCCATATATTTT.

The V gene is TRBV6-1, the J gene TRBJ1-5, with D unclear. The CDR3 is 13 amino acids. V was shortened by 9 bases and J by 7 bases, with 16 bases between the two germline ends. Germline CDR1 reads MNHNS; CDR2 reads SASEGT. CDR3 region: CASKDGSYQPQHF. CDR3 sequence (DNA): TGTGCCAGTAAAGATGGGTCTTACCAGCCCCAGCATTTT.

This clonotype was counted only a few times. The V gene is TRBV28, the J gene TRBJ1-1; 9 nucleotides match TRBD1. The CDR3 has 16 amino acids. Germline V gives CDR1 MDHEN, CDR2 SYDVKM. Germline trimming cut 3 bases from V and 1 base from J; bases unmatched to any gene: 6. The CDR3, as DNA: TGTGCCAGCAGTTTTCGCGACAGGGGGTGGAACACTGAAGCTTTCTTT. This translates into CASSFRDRGWNTEAFF.

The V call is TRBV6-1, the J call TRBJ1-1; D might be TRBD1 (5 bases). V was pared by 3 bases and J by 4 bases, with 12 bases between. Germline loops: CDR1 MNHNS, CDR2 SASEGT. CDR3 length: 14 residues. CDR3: CASSEGQAGTEAFF. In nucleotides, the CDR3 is TGTGCCAGCAGTGAGGGGCAGGCAGGCACTGAAGCTTTCTTT.

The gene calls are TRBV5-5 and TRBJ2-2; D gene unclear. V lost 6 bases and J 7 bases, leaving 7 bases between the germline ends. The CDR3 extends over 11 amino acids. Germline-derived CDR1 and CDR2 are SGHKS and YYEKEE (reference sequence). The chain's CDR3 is CASTSGGELFF. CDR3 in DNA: TGTGCCAGCACTAGTGGCGGGGAGCTGTTTTTT.

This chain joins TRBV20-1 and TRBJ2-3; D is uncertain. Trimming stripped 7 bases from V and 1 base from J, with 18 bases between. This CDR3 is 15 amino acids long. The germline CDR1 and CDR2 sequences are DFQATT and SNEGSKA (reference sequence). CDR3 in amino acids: CSVPGYPRGTDTQYF. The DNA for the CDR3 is TGCAGTGTTCCAGGCTATCCAAGGGGCACAGATACGCAGTATTTT.

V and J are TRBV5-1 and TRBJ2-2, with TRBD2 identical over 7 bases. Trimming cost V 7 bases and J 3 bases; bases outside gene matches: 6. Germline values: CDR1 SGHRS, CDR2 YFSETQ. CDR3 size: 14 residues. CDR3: CASASGGDTGELFF. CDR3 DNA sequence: TGCGCCAGCGCTAGCGGAGGGGACACCGGGGAGCTGTTTTTT.

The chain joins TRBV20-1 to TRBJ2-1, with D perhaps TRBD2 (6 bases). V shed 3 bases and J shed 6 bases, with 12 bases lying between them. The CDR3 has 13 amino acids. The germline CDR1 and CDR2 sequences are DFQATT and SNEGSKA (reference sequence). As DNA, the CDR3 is TGCAGTGCTAGGGAGGGCCGGTCCAATGAGCAGTTCTTC. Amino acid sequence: CSAREGRSNEQFF.

CDR3 residues: CATQPVGGGELFF. The CDR3 nucleotides are TGTGCCACTCAGCCGGTTGGTGGCGGGGAGCTGTTTTTT. J is TRBJ2-2 and V is TRBV10-3; D remains ambiguous. The CDR3 consists of 13 residues. Between the trimmed V and J ends, which lost 10 bases and 7 bases, there was a span of 16 bases. Looked up from germline, CDR1 is ENHRY and CDR2 is SYGVKD.